This TCR beta chain was recorded in a study of T-cell memory formation after mild COVID-19. Study-wide context: TCR clusters largely stayed donor specific.

The CDR3 runs 16 residues. CDR1 SGHVS and CDR2 FNYEAQ come from the germline V gene. V lost 5 bases and J lost 0, with 15 bases in between. In its sample, this clonotype was seen a few times. Its antigen remains unknown. Study-wide points: Cross-reactive memory seemingly joined, as some responding clones were found in pre-infection memory.

With constant-segment primers, 5'RACE yielded cDNA libraries of TCR alpha and TCR beta that carried sample barcodes and UMIs. TCRdb re-analysed the 5' RACE reads in MiXCR, keeping a single row per CDR3 protein. There are almost 550,000 distinct CDR3 sequences in the sample; about a fifth occur only once, and approximately 12% lies in the top ten. This chain links TRBV7-6 with TRBJ2-3, with D unresolved. This clonotype was sampled from an adult woman who had mild COVID-19 (a few samples of this study predate the infection). Cell type and time point are not known. Sequenced material: PBMCs or a T cell subset sorted from them (not recorded which). The CDR3 bases are TGTGCCAGCAGCCCTAGGGTTGACTTGAGCACAGATACGCAGTATTTT. Protein product: CASSPRVDLSTDTQYF.